This is a list of T cell receptor beta chains from one sample in a study of OX40 agonist ivuxolimab in advanced cancers. Using immunoSEQ multiplex PCR, the repertoire was profiled, and TCRdb retains in-frame clones only, with some absent. Of tens of thousands of clones in the sample, about 81% are singletons; the top ten hold approximately 1.7%. Sequenced here: CD4+ or CD8+ T cells sorted from blood, sampled in a trial of the OX40 agonist ivuxolimab. The receptors were gathered from an adult with an advanced solid tumor such as melanoma, head and neck, liver or kidney cancer. Each CDR3 is given with its conserved first and last residue. The D gene is left open where the match is weak. A clone size is listed for some rows: how often the clone was seen (once, few, many), or a class if it is expanded.

v_gene	d_gene	abundance	j_gene	CDR3aa	CDR3nt
TRBV9	.	.	TRBJ2-6	CASTVGGTGANVLTF	TGTGCCAGCACCGTAGGGGGAACCGGGGCCAACGTCCTGACTTTC
TRBV5-6	TRBD2	once	TRBJ2-5	CASSLTSGGRGETQYF	TGTGCCAGCAGCCTAACTAGCGGGGGGCGGGGAGAGACCCAGTACTTC
TRBV18	TRBD2	.	TRBJ2-3	CASSPRSGEADTQYF	TGTGCCAGCTCCCCTCGGAGCGGGGAGGCAGATACGCAGTATTTT
TRBV5-1	.	.	TRBJ2-2	CASSPDILANTGELFF	TGCGCCAGCAGCCCGGACATTCTCGCGAACACCGGGGAGCTGTTTTTT
TRBV15	TRBD1	.	TRBJ1-4	CATSRIFFRRTGENEKLFF	TGTGCCACCAGCAGAATCTTTTTCCGGCGGACAGGCGAGAATGAAAAACTGTTTTTT
TRBV28	.	.	TRBJ1-1	CASSLYKQAFF	TGTGCCAGCAGTTTATACAAACAAGCTTTCTTT
TRBV6-5	TRBD1	.	TRBJ1-5	CASRTGPQPQHF	TGTGCCAGCAGGACAGGGCCTCAGCCCCAGCATTTT
TRBV10-3	TRBD2	.	TRBJ2-4	CATRAGDKNIQYF	TGTGCCACGAGAGCGGGGGACAAAAACATTCAGTACTTC
TRBV18	.	.	TRBJ2-1	CASSPDGLRNEQFF	TGTGCCAGCTCACCAGACGGGTTGCGGAATGAGCAGTTCTTC
TRBV4-1	TRBD2	.	TRBJ2-7	CASSRLAGSSYEQYF	TGCGCCAGCAGCCGACTAGCGGGGTCTTCTTACGAGCAGTACTTC
TRBV2	TRBD1	few	TRBJ2-1	CASSDKAGTGDNEQFF	TGTGCCAGCAGTGATAAAGCCGGGACAGGGGACAATGAGCAGTTCTTC
TRBV6-1	.	.	TRBJ2-1	CASTTQVDEQFF	TGTGCCAGCACGACCCAGGTCGATGAGCAGTTCTTC
TRBV30	.	.	TRBJ1-1	CAWSVKQMKTEAFF	TGTGCCTGGAGTGTAAAGCAGATGAAAACTGAAGCTTTCTTT
TRBV5-4	.	.	TRBJ1-3	CASSSTPDSGNTIYF	TGTGCCAGCAGCTCCACCCCCGACTCTGGAAACACCATATATTTT